This TCR beta chain was identified in a study of blood T cells in healthy people across ages. Study results and limitations: Per-million-T-cell TCR beta diversity fell roughly linearly with age. Estimated diversity that came from one million T cells was considered an underestimate.

Points on this clonotype: What it binds is not known.

The V and J ends lost 4 bases and 2 bases respectively, with 9 bases between them. The CDR3 covers 13 residues. Germline V gene data show CDR1 as LNHNV and CDR2 as YYDKDF (reference sequence). Next came a second PCR, run for about 7 to 12 cycles, which used a sample-barcoded 5' primer along with a J-beta primer mix. Tagging of each cDNA molecule was performed by a template-switch adaptor with 12 random nucleotides. TCRdb re-derived calls from the 5' RACE reads in MiXCR, one entry per CDR3 protein. Found here are 790,000 or so distinct CDR3 sequences, about 61% of them singletons; the top ten hold around 25%.

The rearrangement joins TRBV15 to TRBJ2-7; the D call may be TRBD1 or TRBD2 (6 bases each). The sequence came from a man in his forties or fifties in good health. Sample: blood. CDR3: CATSTGEAYEQYF. In DNA, the CDR3 is TGTGCCACCAGCACAGGGGAGGCCTACGAGCAGTACTTC.